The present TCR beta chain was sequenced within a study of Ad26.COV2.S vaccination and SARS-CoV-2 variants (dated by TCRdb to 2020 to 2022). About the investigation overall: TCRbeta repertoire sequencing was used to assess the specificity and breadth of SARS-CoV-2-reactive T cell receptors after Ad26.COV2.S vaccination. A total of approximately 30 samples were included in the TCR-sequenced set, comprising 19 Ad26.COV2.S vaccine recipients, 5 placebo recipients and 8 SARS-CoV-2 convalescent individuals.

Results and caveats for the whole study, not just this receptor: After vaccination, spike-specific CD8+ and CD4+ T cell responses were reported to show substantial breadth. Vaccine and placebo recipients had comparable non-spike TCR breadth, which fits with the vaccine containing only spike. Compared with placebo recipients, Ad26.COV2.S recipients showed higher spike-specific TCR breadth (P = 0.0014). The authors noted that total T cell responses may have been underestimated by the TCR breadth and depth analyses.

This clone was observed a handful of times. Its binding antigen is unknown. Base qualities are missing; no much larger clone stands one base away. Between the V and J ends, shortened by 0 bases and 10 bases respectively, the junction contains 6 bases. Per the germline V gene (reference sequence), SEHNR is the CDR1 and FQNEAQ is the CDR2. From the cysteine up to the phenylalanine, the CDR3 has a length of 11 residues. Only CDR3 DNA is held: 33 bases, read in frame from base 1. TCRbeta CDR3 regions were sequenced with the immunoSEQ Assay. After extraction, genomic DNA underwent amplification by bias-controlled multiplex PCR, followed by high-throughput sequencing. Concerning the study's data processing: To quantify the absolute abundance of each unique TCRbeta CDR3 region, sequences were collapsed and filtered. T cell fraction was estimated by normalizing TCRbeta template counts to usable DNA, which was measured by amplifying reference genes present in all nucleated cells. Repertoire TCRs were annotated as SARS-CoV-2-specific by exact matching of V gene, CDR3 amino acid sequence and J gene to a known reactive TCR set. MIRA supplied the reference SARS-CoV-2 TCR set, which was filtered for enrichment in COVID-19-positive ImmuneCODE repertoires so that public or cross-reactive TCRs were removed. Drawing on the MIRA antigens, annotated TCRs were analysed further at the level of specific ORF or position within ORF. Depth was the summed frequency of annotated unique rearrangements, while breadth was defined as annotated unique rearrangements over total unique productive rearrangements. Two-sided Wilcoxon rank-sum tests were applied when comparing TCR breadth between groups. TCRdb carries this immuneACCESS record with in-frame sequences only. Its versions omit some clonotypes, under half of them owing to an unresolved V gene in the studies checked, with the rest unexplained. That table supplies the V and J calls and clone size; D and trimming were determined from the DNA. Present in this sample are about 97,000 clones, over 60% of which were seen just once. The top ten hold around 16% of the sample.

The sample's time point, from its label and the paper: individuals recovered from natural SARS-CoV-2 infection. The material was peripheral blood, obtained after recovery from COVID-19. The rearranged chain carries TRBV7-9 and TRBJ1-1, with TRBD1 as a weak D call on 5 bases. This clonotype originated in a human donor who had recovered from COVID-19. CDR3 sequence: CASSLADTAFF. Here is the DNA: TGTGCCAGCAGCTTAGCGGACACAGCTTTCTTT. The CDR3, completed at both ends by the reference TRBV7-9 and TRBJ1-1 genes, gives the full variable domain DTGVSQNPRHKITKRGQNVTFRCDPISEHNRLYWYRQTLGQGPEFLTYFQNEAQLEKSRLLSDRFSAERPKGSFSTLEIQRTEQGDSAMYLCASSLADTAFFGQGTRLTVV.